The 10 T cell receptor beta chains listed next were all sequenced from one sample in a study of T cells in Graves' hyperthyroidism and ophthalmopathy. Amplification of TCR beta CDR3 regions used RNA as the template. The primer set for the first-round RT-PCR of the TCR CDR3 was HTBI. TCRdb reprocessed the multiplex PCR reads via MiXCR and lists one record per CDR3 protein. The sample contains approximately 260,000 distinct CDR3 sequences, roughly 15% of which appear only once. The sample taken for sequencing was blood. The receptors come from a woman aged 45-59 years with Graves' hyperthyroidism that later progressed to Graves' ophthalmopathy.

The rearrangement joins TRBV29-1 to TRBJ1-1, with D tentatively TRBD1 (5 bases). Trimming took off 4 bases at V and 0 bases at J, with 15 bases between the two ends. CDR1 and CDR2 (germline): SQVTM, ANQGSEA. This CDR3 is built from 15 residues. This CDR3 reads CSVVTKGSMNTEAFF. CDR3 DNA: TGCAGCGTTGTCACTAAGGGGTCCATGAACACTGAAGCTTTCTTT.

The chain recombines TRBV9 with TRBJ2-3; 10 bases map to TRBD2. J was trimmed by 5 bases and V by 1 base; bases with no gene match: 4. Germline V gene sequence: CDR1 SGDLS, CDR2 YYNGEE. The CDR3 is 15 amino acids. In DNA, the CDR3 is TGTGCCAGCAGCGTACCTAGCGGGAGTATAGATACGCAGTATTTT. This encodes CASSVPSGSIDTQYF.

V gene TRBV4-2 combines with J gene TRBJ2-1; 10 bases align to TRBD2. CDR3 length equals 15 residues. CDR1 and CDR2 from the germline V gene are LGHNA and YNFKEQ. With 0 bases clipped from V and 8 bases from J, the junction kept 4 bases outside the gene matches. CDR3 in amino acids: CASSQDSGRRDEQFF. The CDR3 DNA reads TGTGCCAGCAGCCAAGATAGCGGGAGGAGGGATGAGCAGTTCTTC.

This clonotype was seen repeatedly, ten times or more. The chain couples TRBV4-2 to TRBJ1-1; D might be TRBD1 (5 bases). CDR1 and CDR2 from the germline V gene are LGHNA and YNFKEQ. V shed 0 bases and J shed 0 bases, with 11 bases lying between them. The CDR3 consists of 16 residues. Here the CDR3 DNA reads TGTGCCAGCAGCCAAGAGCAGACAGCTTTGAACACTGAAGCTTTCTTT. This translates into CASSQEQTALNTEAFF.

J is TRBJ2-1 and V is TRBV4-2; 11 bases are a match to TRBD2. CDR3 length equals 16 residues. The V gene end was trimmed by 0 bases and the J gene end by 7 bases; junction bases not matched to a gene: 5. Germline V gene data show CDR1 as LGHNA and CDR2 as YNFKEQ. Here the CDR3 DNA reads TGTGCCAGCAGCCAAGATTATAGCGGGGGGGGGAATGAGCAGTTCTTC. Translation: CASSQDYSGGGNEQFF.

At least ten counts were recorded for this clonotype. The V gene is TRBV2, the J gene TRBJ2-7; perhaps TRBD1 as D (5 bases). The CDR3 runs to 13 residues. Deletions cut 7 bases from V and 3 bases from J, with 13 bases between. Germline lookup yields CDR1 SNHLY and CDR2 FYNNEI. CDR3 nucleotides: TGTGCCAGCAAACAGGACGTCAACTACGAGCAGTACTTC. It specifies CASKQDVNYEQYF.

This clonotype was observed many times. The chain couples TRBV6-1 to TRBJ1-3; D uncertain. Germline lookup yields CDR1 MNHNS and CDR2 SASEGT. The CDR3 covers 14 residues. V gave up 5 bases and J gave up 3 bases, with 11 bases separating them. DNA of the CDR3: TGTGCCAGCAGTTACCGGACCTATGGAAACACCATATATTTT. Its protein product is CASSYRTYGNTIYF.

This chain joins TRBV19 and TRBJ2-7; TRBD1 agrees at 9 bases. Germline assignment: CDR1 LNHDA and CDR2 SQIVND (reference sequence). J lost 4 bases, V lost 2 bases, and 6 bases had no gene match. CDR3 length: 15 amino acids. The CDR3 DNA is TGTGCCAGTAGTATACTACCGGGACAGGGTTACGAGCAGTACTTC. This codes for CASSILPGQGYEQYF.

In this sample, this clonotype turned up a few times. This chain uses TRBV7-9 with TRBJ2-3; TRBD2 matches at 10 bases. The CDR3 runs to 16 residues. The V and J ends lost 4 bases and 2 bases, in that order; junction bases with no gene match: 6. Germline lookup yields CDR1 SEHNR and CDR2 FQNEAQ (reference sequence). The CDR3 DNA sequence: TGTGCCAGCAGCTCTCGGACTAGCGGCACCACAGATACGCAGTATTTT. It specifies CASSSRTSGTTDTQYF.

This clonotype was detected many times. V and J are TRBV20-1 and TRBJ2-7; TRBD2 matches 10 bases. Germline V gene data show CDR1 as DFQATT and CDR2 as SNEGSKA (reference sequence). The junction had 19 bases not matched to a gene; V was cut back by 5 bases and J by 9 bases. This CDR3 region has 16 residues. CDR3 in amino acids: CSALTAAGGPRSVQYF. The CDR3 DNA sequence: TGCAGTGCTCTGACTGCAGCGGGAGGGCCGCGTTCAGTGCAGTACTTC.